The rows below give T cell receptor beta chains drawn from one sample of a study of cytomegalovirus exposure and HLA in healthy donors. Produced via immunoSEQ multiplex PCR; TCRdb's table is partial and in-frame only. The sample shows 130,000 or so clones, roughly 76% of them seen only once. Specimen: PBMCs. The source is a young man in good health and CMV-seronegative. CDR3s include the opening cysteine and the closing phenylalanine or tryptophan. The D gene is left open where the match is weak.

J gene | D gene | V gene | CDR3 protein
TRBJ2-3 | TRBD2 | TRBV7-9 | CASSFTSGAHQDF
TRBJ2-3 | TRBD1 | TRBV11-2 | CASSSPGQGTDTQYF
TRBJ2-1 | TRBD2 | TRBV11-3 | CASSLAGGDLSYNEQFF
TRBJ1-1 | NA | TRBV30 | CAWSGFQGGEAFF
NA | TRBD2 | TRBV7-6 | CASSHRAGGSSYEQYF
TRBJ2-1 | NA | TRBV6-1 | CASTGGRGSYNEQFF
TRBJ2-5 | TRBD1 | TRBV7-9 | CASSPSTGGFQETQYF
TRBJ2-3 | NA | TRBV29-1 | CSVRAGGTDTQYF
TRBJ1-5 | NA | TRBV19 | CASLGHPSDNQPQHF
TRBJ1-5 | NA | TRBV28 | CASSFTGSNQPQHF
TRBJ1-5 | NA | TRBV5-7 | CASSFSRQPQHF
TRBJ2-1 | TRBD1 | TRBV19 | CASSGPGQGRNEQFF
TRBJ2-5 | NA | TRBV18 | CASSPQSQETQYF
TRBJ1-2 | TRBD1 | TRBV6-6 | CASKGTQGSLDTF
TRBJ2-3 | NA | TRBV7-9 | CASSPLKVTTPDTQYF
TRBJ2-7 | NA | TRBV11-3 | CASSLQGQGYEQYF
TRBJ1-1 | TRBD1 | TRBV13 | CASSFTGTGVVLNTEAFF
TRBJ2-3 | NA | TRBV9 | CASSVSSATDTQYF
TRBJ2-1 | NA | TRBV28 | CASSSGRRAEERDEQFF
TRBJ2-5 | NA | TRBV30 | CAWSVIQGSGETQYF
TRBJ1-1 | NA | TRBV2 | CASSEYGSTEAFF
TRBJ1-1 | NA | TRBV27 | CASSPQGLAEAFF
TRBJ2-7 | TRBD1 | TRBV19 | CASSRTGDPSYEQYF
TRBJ2-1 | TRBD1 | TRBV7-9 | CASSPTDRDPYNEQFF
TRBJ2-1 | NA | TRBV5-1 | CASSLGVSGRVNYEQFF
TRBJ2-5 | NA | TRBV10-3 | CAISAGEETQYF
TRBJ2-7 | TRBD1 | TRBV4-3 | CASSQGQGVYEQYF
TRBJ1-2 | TRBD1 | TRBV28 | CASSPPTGDGYGYTF
TRBJ1-1 | NA | TRBV18 | CASSPYPGHPTNTEAFF
TRBJ2-2 | NA | TRBV2 | CASSEGLTPNPTGELFF
TRBJ2-2 | TRBD2 | TRBV5-4 | CASSRTSAGELFF
TRBJ2-7 | TRBD1 | TRBV14 | CASSHPGTGGYEQYF
TRBJ1-1 | NA | TRBV28 | CASSSGTQAGAFF
TRBJ2-3 | NA | TRBV6-1 | CASSGRGRVLDTGYF
TRBJ1-2 | NA | TRBV2 | CASSELGQGTYGYTF
TRBJ2-4 | NA | TRBV6-1 | CASSTEFLAKNIQYF
TRBJ2-3 | NA | TRBV29-1 | CSVVAGSGTDTQYF
TRBJ1-1 | NA | TRBV6-4 | CASSAGVEDTEAFF
TRBJ2-5 | NA | TRBV5-1 | CASSLRGPETQYF
TRBJ1-6 | NA | TRBV4-2 | CASSQVGESSNNSPLHF
TRBJ2-7 | TRBD1 | TRBV18 | CASSPKQGGEQYF
TRBJ1-5 | NA | TRBV7-8 | CASSPGTPYSNQPQHF
TRBJ2-3 | NA | TRBV9 | CASSVGLPDTQYF
TRBJ1-6 | TRBD1 | TRBV7-9 | CASSIRTGPNSPLHF
TRBJ2-2 | TRBD2 | TRBV2 | CASLRGEGTGELFF
TRBJ1-2 | NA | TRBV12-5 | CASGSPLSHGYTF